Below are 25 T cell receptor beta chains sequenced from a single sample in a study of blood T cells in healthy people across ages. The second PCR ran 7 to 11 cycles with a sample-barcoded 5' primer and J-beta primers. A single record per CDR3 protein comes from TCRdb applying MiXCR to the 5' RACE reads. Altogether under 950,000 distinct CDR3 sequences are present, about a fifth being singletons, with the ten largest covering 22%. The sample consisted of blood. Receptors originate from a man between 65 and 80 years old in good health.

A few counts support this clonotype. The gene calls are TRBV12-3 or TRBV12-4 and TRBJ1-2, with 11 nucleotides matching TRBD1. The CDR3 consists of 14 residues. V was clipped by 6 bases and J by 7 bases; unmatched bases: 7. CDR3 nucleotide sequence: TGTGCCAGCAGCCAAGGGACAGGGGGGTCTGGCTACACCTTC. It translates to CASSQGTGGSGYTF.

J is TRBJ2-7 and V is TRBV6-1, with D perhaps being TRBD1 or TRBD2 (6 bases each). Germline V gene data show CDR1 as MNHNS and CDR2 as SASEGT. The V and J ends lost 6 bases and 0 bases respectively, with 24 bases between them. CDR3 size: 18 residues. The CDR3 protein is CASSDRSSAGHSSYEQYF. The CDR3 nucleotides are TGTGCCAGCAGCGACAGGAGCTCCGCGGGGCATAGCTCCTACGAGCAGTACTTC.

A few counts support this clonotype. The genes are TRBV28 and TRBJ2-7; no firm D call. V dropped 9 bases and J dropped 0 bases, with 21 bases sitting between them. This CDR3 has 16 residues. Germline V gene lookup returns CDR1 MDHEN and CDR2 SYDVKM. The CDR3 DNA follows: TGTGCCAGTAGTCCTGATCGAGTGATGAGCTCCTACGAGCAGTACTTC. Amino acid sequence: CASSPDRVMSSYEQYF.

The chain employs TRBV7-9 and TRBJ2-1; D possibly corresponds to TRBD2 (6 bases). Matching the DNA end better, TRBJ2-5 makes the J call doubtful. The CDR3 runs to 13 residues. Per germline, CDR1 SEHNR and CDR2 FQNEAQ (reference sequence). CDR3: CASSRGGSETQYF. The CDR3 nucleotides read TGTGCCAGCAGTCGTGGGGGGTCAGAGACCCAGTACTTC.

This clonotype came up a few times. The chain is built from TRBV5-1 and TRBJ1-6, with a weak D call TRBD1 (5 bases). The V end was cut by 0 bases, the J end by 4 bases, with 11 bases between. CDR3 length equals 16 residues. The germline gives CDR1 SGHRS, CDR2 YFSETQ. CDR3 coding DNA: TGCGCCAGCAGCTTGGTGGGACCGCGTTATAATTCACCCCTCCACTTT. Its protein product is CASSLVGPRYNSPLHF.

V is TRBV2 and J is TRBJ2-2, with a possible D match to TRBD2 (5 bases). V lost 0 bases and J 3 bases, leaving 8 bases between the germline ends. Germline V lookup: CDR1 SNHLY, CDR2 FYNNEI. This CDR3 spans 15 amino acids. CDR3 DNA: TGTGCCAGCAGTGAAGCCGGAGGTGACACCGGGGAGCTGTTTTTT. Translating it yields CASSEAGGDTGELFF.

This clonotype was picked up a small number of times. An end of the junction does not agree with germline; a read error may underlie this. The chain uses TRBV9 and TRBJ1-1; D not certain. Looked up from germline, CDR1 is SGDLS and CDR2 is YYNGEE. The CDR3 extends over 9 amino acids. CDR3 region: CASSAGRQF. CDR3 sequence (DNA): TGTGCCAGCAGCGCCGGACGGCAGTTT.

The chain joins TRBV20-1 to TRBJ2-1, with TRBD1 matching 7 bases. This CDR3 contains 13 residues. Looked up from germline, CDR1 is DFQATT and CDR2 is SNEGSKA (reference sequence). V was clipped by 6 bases and J by 3 bases; unmatched bases: 5. This CDR3 is CSAAGTVYNEQFF. The CDR3 DNA sequence: TGCAGTGCAGCCGGGACAGTCTACAATGAGCAGTTCTTC.

Only a few counts were recorded for this clonotype. The chain employs TRBV12-3 or TRBV12-4 and TRBJ2-5; perhaps TRBD1 as D (6 bases). The better agreement between TRBJ2-7 and the DNA end casts doubt on the J call. This CDR3 contains 17 residues. The CDR3: CASSFRGLRDWGSEQYF. The CDR3 DNA is TGTGCCAGCAGTTTCAGGGGTTTGAGGGATTGGGGTTCCGAGCAGTACTTC.

V gene TRBV12-3 or TRBV12-4 combines with J gene TRBJ2-1, with 7 bases identical to TRBD2. CDR3 length equals 15 residues. With V trimmed by 6 bases and J by 0 bases, 5 bases remained unmatched. The CDR3 bases are TGTGCCAGCAGGTCCAGACTAGCCTCCTACAATGAGCAGTTCTTC. Translating gives CASRSRLASYNEQFF.

On this clonotype itself: A read error is likely, as this CDR3 ends without the conserved phenylalanine or tryptophan. No DNA is shown, since the ends of the CDR3 on it are uncertain; the CDR3 is the one TCRdb lists. The chain joins TRBV2 to TRBJ2-4; the table's TRBD2 call for D was not verified on the DNA. The CDR3 contains 11 residues when both ends are counted. Germline V gene lookup returns CDR1 SNHLY and CDR2 FYNNEI. The CDR3 region is CASRSLGASLI.

This clonotype was recorded many times. The chain joins TRBV7-9 to TRBJ2-5; 8 positions match TRBD1. The DNA matches TRBJ2-1 better at its end, which makes the J call doubtful. Germline V gene sequence: CDR1 SEHNR, CDR2 FQNEAQ (reference sequence). This CDR3 has 14 amino acids. CDR3 in DNA: TGTGCCAGCAAACAAACCGGGACAGGTAGTGAGCAGTTCTTC. The encoded protein is CASKQTGTGSEQFF.

This clonotype has more than one count but fewer than ten. The chain carries TRBV28 and TRBJ1-1; 12 bases agree with TRBD1. Looked up from germline, CDR1 is MDHEN and CDR2 is SYDVKM. V gave up 5 bases and J gave up 4 bases; unmatched junction bases: 11. This CDR3 spans 17 amino acids. The CDR3 is CASSPTPGQGAGTEAFF. CDR3 in DNA: TGTGCCAGCAGTCCAACCCCGGGACAGGGGGCCGGCACTGAAGCTTTCTTT.

The J gene is TRBJ2-2, the V gene TRBV24-1; 9 positions match TRBD2. The junction had 8 bases not matched to a gene; V was cut back by 3 bases and J by 4 bases. The CDR3 runs 17 residues. Germline CDR1 and CDR2: KGHDR and SFDVKD. This chain's CDR3 is CATSDPGLADSTGELFF. CDR3 bases: TGTGCCACCAGTGATCCGGGACTAGCTGATTCCACCGGGGAGCTGTTTTTT.

This clonotype was seen repeatedly, ten times or more. This rearrangement joins TRBV29-1 to TRBJ2-2; D is uncertain. Germline lookup yields CDR1 SQVTM and CDR2 ANQGSEA. CDR3 length: 12 residues. V was shortened by 3 bases and J by 8 bases, with 10 bases between the two germline ends. In nucleotides, the CDR3 is TGCAGCGTTGATTCGAGTTATGGGGAGCTGTTTTTT. This translates into CSVDSSYGELFF.

CDR3: CGGLNTEAFF. CDR3 nucleotides: TGCGGAGGGTTGAACACTGAAGCTTTCTTT. V and J are TRBV29-1 and TRBJ1-1; no definite D call. Germline CDR1 and CDR2: SQVTM and ANQGSEA. The CDR3 extends over 10 amino acids.

The chain uses TRBV13 and TRBJ2-4; perhaps D is TRBD1 or TRBD2 (6 bases each). The CDR3 extends over 16 amino acids. The V and J ends lost 5 bases and 2 bases respectively, with 16 bases between them. The V gene's germline CDR1 is PRHDT and CDR2 FYEKMQ (reference sequence). CDR3 in amino acids: CASSQIRGPSKNIQYF. In DNA, the CDR3 is TGTGCCAGCAGCCAGATCCGGGGGCCTTCCAAAAACATTCAGTACTTC.

The chain is built from TRBV29-1 and TRBJ1-1, with D possibly being TRBD1 (6 bases). The CDR3 extends over 14 amino acids. Germline V gene lookup returns CDR1 SQVTM and CDR2 ANQGSEA. Trimming removed 3 bases at V and 0 bases at J, with 11 bases between. The CDR3 sequence is CSVDTGFVNTEAFF. The CDR3, as DNA: TGCAGCGTTGATACAGGGTTTGTGAACACTGAAGCTTTCTTT.

The sample holds a few counts of this clonotype. The chain couples TRBV7-9 to TRBJ2-3; 7 bases agree with TRBD1. From germline, CDR1 is SEHNR and CDR2 FQNEAQ (reference sequence). J gave up 1 base and V 8 bases, and 9 bases lay outside the gene matches. The CDR3 is 15 residues long. As DNA, the CDR3 is TGTGCCAGCGAAATGGATACAGGGGGCACAGATACGCAGTATTTT. As protein: CASEMDTGGTDTQYF.

This clonotype was detected a few times. V gene TRBV5-1 combines with J gene TRBJ2-3; D call uncertain. This CDR3 has 16 residues. CDR1 is SGHRS and CDR2 is YFSETQ in the germline V gene. V lost 0 bases, J lost 2 bases, and 13 bases lay in between. The CDR3 DNA is TGCGCCAGCAGCTTGGTGGCCAGCACGAACACAGATACGCAGTATTTT. It codes for CASSLVASTNTDTQYF.

This clonotype was picked up a small number of times. The chain employs TRBV29-1 and TRBJ2-3; tentative D call: TRBD2 (6 bases). The CDR3 spans 13 residues. Germline V gene lookup returns CDR1 SQVTM and CDR2 ANQGSEA. V was shortened by 3 bases and J by 1 base, with 8 bases between the two germline ends. CDR3: CSVEERGTDTQYF. The CDR3 DNA reads TGCAGCGTTGAGGAGCGGGGCACAGATACGCAGTATTTT.

The rearrangement links TRBV5-1 to TRBJ1-1, with D tentatively TRBD1 (5 bases). Germline-derived CDR1 and CDR2 are SGHRS and YFSETQ. The V and J ends lost 3 bases and 1 base respectively, with 10 bases between them. This CDR3 spans 14 amino acids. The CDR3 DNA is TGCGCCAGCAGCTGGGACGGTCGGAACACTGAAGCTTTCTTT. Protein product: CASSWDGRNTEAFF.

The V gene is TRBV12-3 or TRBV12-4, the J gene TRBJ2-1, with TRBD2 identical over 13 bases. The CDR3 is 18 residues long. J was trimmed by 0 bases and V by 6 bases; bases with no gene match: 8. The DNA of the CDR3 is TGTGCCAGCAGACCGACTAGCGGGGGGTCGAGCTCCTACAATGAGCAGTTCTTC. Its protein product is CASRPTSGGSSSYNEQFF.

The chain uses TRBV5-1 and TRBJ1-5, with D hard to call. V was clipped by 5 bases and J by 4 bases, with 10 bases between them. The CDR3 runs to 13 residues. Germline values: CDR1 SGHRS, CDR2 YFSETQ. This CDR3 is CASSRELNQPQHF. CDR3 DNA sequence: TGCGCCAGCAGTCGTGAACTGAATCAGCCCCAGCATTTT.

The V call is TRBV5-1, the J call TRBJ1-2, with D possibly matching TRBD1 (6 bases). V gave up 4 bases and J gave up 3 bases, with 10 bases separating them. The CDR3 extends over 13 amino acids. Looked up from germline, CDR1 is SGHRS and CDR2 is YFSETQ. The CDR3 DNA is TGCGCCAGCAGCATTTCAGGGGACTATGGCTACACCTTC. Translation gives CASSISGDYGYTF. Full variable domain (remainder filled in from reference TRBV5-1 and TRBJ1-2): KAGVTQTPRYLIKTRGQQVTLSCSPISGHRSVSWYQQTPGQGLQFLFEYFSETQRNKGNFPGRFSGRQFSNSRSEMNVSTLELGDSALYLCASSISGDYGYTFGSGTRLTVV.